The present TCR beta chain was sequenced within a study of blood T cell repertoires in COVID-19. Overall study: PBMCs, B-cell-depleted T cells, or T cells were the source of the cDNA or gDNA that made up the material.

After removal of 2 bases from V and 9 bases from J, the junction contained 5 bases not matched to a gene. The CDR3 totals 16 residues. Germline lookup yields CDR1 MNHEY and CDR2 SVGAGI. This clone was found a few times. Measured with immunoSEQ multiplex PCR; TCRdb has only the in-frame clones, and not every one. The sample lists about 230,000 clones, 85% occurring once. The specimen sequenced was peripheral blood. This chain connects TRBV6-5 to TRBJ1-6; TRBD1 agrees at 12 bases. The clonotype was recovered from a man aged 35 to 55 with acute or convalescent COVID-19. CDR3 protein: CASSYGTGGVGSPLHF. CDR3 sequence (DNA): TGTGCCAGCAGTTACGGGACAGGGGGCGTTGGTTCACCCCTCCACTTT.